These 8 T cell receptor beta chains share one sample of origin, sequenced in a study of beta chain features in type 1 diabetes (dated by TCRdb to between 2018 and 2020). Paper-wide results and their limitations: A moderate but significant shortening of TCRB CDR3 length was observed in type 1 diabetes patients in all four CD4+ subsets.

No cognate antigen is known for these TCRs. The method was the immunoSEQ multiplex PCR assay. The entire amount of isolated RNA was reverse transcribed using the High Capacity cDNA Reverse Transcription Kit, so the sequenced TCRB transcripts were expressed ones. The table comes from immuneACCESS by way of TCRdb, which keeps in-frame sequences with V and J called. Part of the clones is missing from these tables; in studies checked, under half for an unresolved V gene and the rest for unknown reasons. Counted in this sample were approximately 150,000 clones; 7.5% to 9.5% of them appeared once. 0.75% of the sample rests with the top ten. The sample taken for sequencing was central memory CD4+ T cells from blood. Every receptor here comes from a man aged 25-45 years with type 1 diabetes.

The chain joins TRBV9 to TRBJ2-5; TRBD2 matches at 9 bases. With V trimmed by 4 bases and J by 5 bases, 15 bases remained unmatched. Germline CDR1 SGDLS, CDR2 YYNGEE. CDR3 length equals 17 residues. The CDR3: CASSPEWSGGPTETQYF. For the CDR3, the DNA is TGTGCCAGCAGCCCCGAGTGGAGCGGGGGGCCCACGGAGACCCAGTACTTC.

This clone was counted between two and nine times. V usage is TRBV2 and J usage is TRBJ2-7; D gene ambiguous. From germline, CDR1 is SNHLY and CDR2 FYNNEI. The length of the CDR3 is 15 residues. V was clipped by 5 bases and J by 0 bases, with 14 bases between them. The CDR3 here is CASSRAERSSYEQYF. CDR3 nucleotides: TGTGCCAGCAGTCGTGCAGAAAGGAGCTCCTACGAGCAGTACTTC.

The chain employs TRBV7-3 and TRBJ2-1; 9 positions agree with TRBD2. The V gene's germline CDR1 is SGHTA and CDR2 FQGTGA. Trimming removed 2 bases from V and 2 bases from J; junction bases left unmatched: 4. The CDR3 runs to 16 residues. CDR3 DNA: TGTGCCAGCAGCTTAGCTCTAGCGGGAACCTACAATGAGCAGTTCTTC. Its protein product is CASSLALAGTYNEQFF.

In this sample, this clone turned up a few times. V gene TRBV2 combines with J gene TRBJ2-7, with 12 bases aligning to TRBD1. This CDR3 contains 12 residues. Germline V lookup: CDR1 SNHLY, CDR2 FYNNEI. V was clipped by 8 bases and J by 6 bases; unmatched bases: 2. The CDR3 loop is CASAGQGAEQYF. CDR3 sequence (DNA): TGTGCCAGCGCGGGACAGGGGGCCGAGCAGTACTTC.

This rearrangement joins TRBV25-1 to TRBJ2-7, with 8 bases fitting TRBD1. Per the germline V gene, CDR1 is MGHDK and CDR2 is SYGVNS. The CDR3 has 14 residues. Unmatched junction bases numbered 6, after V lost 6 bases and J lost 2 bases. The CDR3 nucleotides read TGTGCCAGCAGCCTTCCGGACAGGGCCTACGAGCAGTACTTC. It is translated as CASSLPDRAYEQYF.

This clone was detected ten times or more. The DNA for the CDR3 is TGCAGCGTCAGTCGGACTAGCGGGGGTTATGAGACCCAGTACTTC. Translated: CSVSRTSGGYETQYF. V and J are TRBV29-1 and TRBJ2-5; 13 positions match TRBD2. The CDR3 sequence is 15 residues long. Losses at the gene ends were 6 bases for V and 5 bases for J; bases not matched to a gene: 9. Germline CDR1 is SQVTM and CDR2 is ANQGSEA.

The chain links TRBV6-4 to TRBJ1-1; 11 positions agree with TRBD1. The V segment lost 6 bases and the J segment 3 bases; nucleotides outside the gene matches: 3. The CDR3 is 14 amino acids. CDR1 MRHNA and CDR2 SNTAGT come from the germline V gene. Here the CDR3 DNA reads TGTGCCAGCAGGACGGACAGGGGGCACACTGAAGCTTTCTTT. It is translated as CASRTDRGHTEAFF.

This sequence joins TRBV7-2 and TRBJ1-2, with no clear D. Deletions cut 1 base from V and 8 bases from J, with 11 bases between. Germline lookup yields CDR1 SGHTA and CDR2 FQGNSA. CDR3 length equals 13 residues. DNA of the CDR3: TGTGCCAGCAGCTTAGACTATTCAGAAGGCTACACCTTC. Translating it yields CASSLDYSEGYTF. Drawing the rest from reference TRBV7-2 and TRBJ1-2, the complete variable domain is GAGVSQSPSNKVTEKGKDVELRCDPISGHTALYWYRQSLGQGLEFLIYFQGNSAPDKSGLPSDRFSAERTGGSVSTLTIQRTQQEDSAVYLCASSLDYSEGYTFGSGTRLTVV.